The rows below give T cell receptor beta chains drawn from one sample of a study of CD8 T cells in Susac syndrome. One entry per CDR3 protein results from TCRdb running MiXCR on the immunoSEQ multiplex PCR reads. This sample carries some 300,000 distinct CDR3 sequences, around 89% of them seen once, and the ten largest clones take more than 0.15%. Sequencing was performed on CD8+ T cells from PBMCs. Receptors were obtained from a human donor with multiple sclerosis. The CDR3 runs from the conserved cysteine through the conserved F or W. Each record gives: V gene, J gene, D gene, clone size, CDR3 DNA, CDR3 protein. D genes are given only for firm matches. Expanded clones get a size class; other rows say once, few or many, or leave the size out.

TRBV7-9	TRBJ2-7	.	.	TGTGCCAGCAGCTTATGGGTGTTGGGCAGGGATTACGAGCAGTACTTC	CASSLWVLGRDYEQYF
TRBV25-1	TRBJ2-3	.	.	TGTGCCAGCAGTGGGCAGGGGAGCACAGATACGCAGTATTTT	CASSGQGSTDTQYF
TRBV27	TRBJ2-1	.	once	TGTGCCAGCAGTTTATCCGGGTTGGCCCACTACTACAATGAGCAGTTCTTC	CASSLSGLAHYYNEQFF
TRBV5-1	TRBJ2-3	TRBD2	.	TGCGCCAGCAGCCCCTACGGGAGCGGGGGAAGCACAGATACGCAGTATTTT	CASSPYGSGGSTDTQYF
TRBV4-3	TRBJ2-3	TRBD1	.	TGCGCCAGCAGCCCCAGGGGGCACCTCCAGTATTTT	CASSPRGHLQYF
TRBV11-2	TRBJ2-7	.	.	TGTGCCAGCAGCATCGGGACCGACCCCCACGAGCAGTACTTC	CASSIGTDPHEQYF
TRBV15	TRBJ2-7	.	.	TGTGCCACCAACAACGCGACAGGAGGGGACGAGCAGTACTTC	CATNNATGGDEQYF
TRBV20-1	TRBJ2-7	TRBD1	.	TGCAGTGCTAGAGCTGCCGGGACAGCCCATTACGAGCAGTACTTC	CSARAAGTAHYEQYF
TRBV7-9	TRBJ2-3	.	.	TGTGCCAGCAGCCCTCCGGCTTTCGCGGTGATGGGAGATACGCAGTATTTT	CASSPPAFAVMGDTQYF
TRBV28	TRBJ2-7	.	.	TGTGCCAGCAGTGCGGAGCAGGGATCCTGGCACTACGAGCAGTACTTC	CASSAEQGSWHYEQYF
TRBV27	TRBJ2-4	.	.	TGTGCCAGCAGTTCCCGGGCCTTGGGCAAAAACATTCAGTACTTC	CASSSRALGKNIQYF
TRBV2	TRBJ2-7	.	once	TGTGCCAGCAACCCATCACGGGCAGCATACTACGAGCAGTACTTC	CASNPSRAAYYEQYF
TRBV10-3	TRBJ1-1	.	.	TGTGCCATCAAGAACGAAGGCGCTGAAGCTTTCTTT	CAIKNEGAEAFF
TRBV15	TRBJ2-6	TRBD1	.	TGTGCCACCAGCCCGACAGGGATCGGGGCCAACGTCCTGACTTTC	CATSPTGIGANVLTF
TRBV9	TRBJ2-1	.	.	TGTGCCAGCAGCGTAGGGAAAGGGGCGGGGAGCTATGATGAGCAGTTCTTC	CASSVGKGAGSYDEQFF
TRBV19	TRBJ2-7	TRBD2	.	TGTGCCAGTAGTTCCCAGACTAGCGGGATTTACGAGCAGTACTTC	CASSSQTSGIYEQYF
TRBV6-5	TRBJ2-1	.	.	TGTGCCACCACTTTTGGCAGTGAGCAGTTCTTC	CATTFGSEQFF
TRBV19	TRBJ2-1	TRBD2	once	TGTGCCAGTAGGATGAGCGGGAGCTCCTACAATGAGCAGTTCTTC	CASRMSGSSYNEQFF
TRBV9	TRBJ2-1	.	.	TGTGCCAGCAGCGAAGGACTTAACAATGAGCAGTTCTTC	CASSEGLNNEQFF
TRBV27	TRBJ2-7	.	.	TGTGCCAGCAGTCACCTCTGGGGGGGGCCACCCTACGAGCAGTACTTC	CASSHLWGGPPYEQYF
TRBV3-1	TRBJ2-5	TRBD1	.	TGTGCCAGCAGCCTCGGGACAGGGGGCGAAGGTGGCCAAGAGACCCAGTACTTC	CASSLGTGGEGGQETQYF
TRBV23-1	TRBJ2-1	.	.	TGCGCCAGTCCCCGTCCCTACAATGAGCAGTTCTTC	CASPRPYNEQFF
TRBV12-3/TRBV12-4	TRBJ2-7	TRBD2	.	TGTGCCAGCAGGACTAGCGGTTACTACGAGCAGTACTTC	CASRTSGYYEQYF
TRBV9	TRBJ2-1	.	.	TGTGCCAGCAGCGGTGATCGGGGGGAGCAGTTCTTC	CASSGDRGEQFF
TRBV6-1	TRBJ1-4	TRBD1	.	TGTGCCAGCAGACCGGGACAGGCTAATGAAAAACTGTTTTTT	CASRPGQANEKLFF
TRBV5-4	TRBJ2-5	.	.	TGTGCCAGCAGCTTTCGACAGTTCCAAGAGACCCAGTACTTC	CASSFRQFQETQYF
TRBV5-1	TRBJ2-5	.	.	TGCGCCAGCAGCTTGAACCGGGAGACCCAGTACTTC	CASSLNRETQYF
TRBV12-3/TRBV12-4	TRBJ2-7	TRBD2	.	TGTGCCAGCAGTCCCGGACTAGCAATAGGCGAGCAGTACTTC	CASSPGLAIGEQYF
TRBV4-3	TRBJ2-2	.	.	TGCGCCAGCAGCCAAGAAGGCGCAGAAATTACCGGGGAGCTGTTTTTT	CASSQEGAEITGELFF
TRBV6-1	TRBJ1-1	.	.	TGTGCCAGCAGTGAACGGGGGGAGTACACTGAAGCTTTCTTT	CASSERGEYTEAFF
TRBV28	TRBJ2-4	.	.	TGTGCCAGCAGTTTGGAAGGCGGACCAAAAAACATTCAGTACTTC	CASSLEGGPKNIQYF
TRBV2	TRBJ1-1	.	.	TGTGCCAGCAGTCCTCACAACGGGATGAACACTGAAGCTTTCTTT	CASSPHNGMNTEAFF
TRBV6-2/TRBV6-3	TRBJ1-5	.	.	TGTGCCAGCAGTGGTGGGGGCCTCGGCAATCAGCCCCAGCATTTT	CASSGGGLGNQPQHF
TRBV6-6	TRBJ2-7	.	.	TGTGCCAGCAGTTACCTACCGGGGGACCCCGCCTACGAGCAGTACTTC	CASSYLPGDPAYEQYF
TRBV18	TRBJ2-1	.	.	TGTGCCAGCTCGTACGACTGGCCGCAGTTCTTC	CASSYDWPQFF
TRBV6-2/TRBV6-3	TRBJ1-5	.	.	TGTGCCAGCAGGTCTAGGGAAATGGGCAATCAGCCCCAGCATTTT	CASRSREMGNQPQHF
TRBV19	TRBJ1-5	TRBD1	.	TGTGCCAGTAGTTCCGGGACAGGGGAAGGACAGCCCCAGCATTTT	CASSSGTGEGQPQHF
TRBV6-5	TRBJ2-3	TRBD2	.	TGTGCCAGCAGTTACCTTCGACTAGCGGGTTTAGAAGATACGCAGTATTTT	CASSYLRLAGLEDTQYF
TRBV29-1	TRBJ2-1	.	.	TGCAGCGTGTCCCACGTGACCTACAATGAGCAGTTCTTC	CSVSHVTYNEQFF
TRBV5-4	TRBJ2-1	.	.	TGTGCCAGCAGCTTGGACGGGTATCATGAGCAGTTCTTC	CASSLDGYHEQFF
TRBV7-3	TRBJ2-3	.	.	TGTGCCAGCAGCCCCCACTTCCTCCGGGCCACAGATACGCAGTATTTT	CASSPHFLRATDTQYF
TRBV4-2	TRBJ2-1	TRBD1	.	TGTGCCAGCAGCCAAGATAATCCGGACAGGGGCGATGAGCAGTTCTTC	CASSQDNPDRGDEQFF
TRBV5-6	TRBJ2-4	TRBD1	.	TGTGCCAGCAGCTGGGGGACAGCTAAAAACATTCAGTACTTC	CASSWGTAKNIQYF
TRBV20-1	TRBJ2-2	.	.	TGCAGTGCTAGCGAAAGGGCCGAGAACACCGGGGAGCTGTTTTTT	CSASERAENTGELFF
TRBV5-4	TRBJ2-5	.	.	TGTGCCAGCAGCTTGGTCACAGGCTACCTACAAGAGACCCAGTACTTC	CASSLVTGYLQETQYF
TRBV15	TRBJ1-1	.	.	TGTGCCACCAGCAGAGAACACGGGACGCACACTGAAGCTTTCTTT	CATSREHGTHTEAFF
TRBV6-6	TRBJ2-1	.	.	TGTGCCAGCACCAACAGTCTACTATACAATGAGCAGTTCTTC	CASTNSLLYNEQFF
TRBV7-3	TRBJ2-5	.	.	TGTGCCAGGACCGGGGACCAAGAGACCCAGTACTTC	CARTGDQETQYF
TRBV28	TRBJ2-3	TRBD2	.	TGTGCCAGCAGTTTAAGGGTCGCGGGAGTCCCCAATGATACGCAGTATTTT	CASSLRVAGVPNDTQYF
TRBV6-4	TRBJ2-3	TRBD2	.	TGTGCCAGCAGTGAGGAGCGGGGGAGCACAGATACGCAGTATTTT	CASSEERGSTDTQYF